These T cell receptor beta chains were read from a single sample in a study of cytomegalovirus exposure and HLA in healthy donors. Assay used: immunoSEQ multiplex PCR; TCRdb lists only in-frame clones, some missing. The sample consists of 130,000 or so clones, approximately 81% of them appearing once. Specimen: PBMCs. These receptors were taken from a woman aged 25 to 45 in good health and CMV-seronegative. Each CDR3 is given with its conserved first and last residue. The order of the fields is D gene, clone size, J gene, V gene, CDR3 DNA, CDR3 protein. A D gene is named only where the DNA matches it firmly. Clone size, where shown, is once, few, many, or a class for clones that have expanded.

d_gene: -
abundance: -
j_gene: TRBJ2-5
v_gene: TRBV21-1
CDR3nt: TGTGCCAGCAGCAAAGCGCCCAGCGCGGGGGGCGTAGAGACCCAGTACTTC
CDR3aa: CASSKAPSAGGVETQYF

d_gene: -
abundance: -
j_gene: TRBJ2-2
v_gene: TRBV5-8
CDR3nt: TGTGCCAGCAGCCCGGGACTTCTTTTAGGGGCCGGGGAGCTGTTTTTT
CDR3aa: CASSPGLLLGAGELFF

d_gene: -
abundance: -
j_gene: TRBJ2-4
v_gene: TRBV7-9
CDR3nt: TGTGCCAGCAGCTTCAGTGAGGAAGCCAAAAACATTCAGTACTTC
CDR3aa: CASSFSEEAKNIQYF

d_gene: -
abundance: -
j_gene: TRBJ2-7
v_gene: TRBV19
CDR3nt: TGTGCCAGTAGTGCGAGGGCGTTATCTATCTACGAGCAGTACTTC
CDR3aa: CASSARALSIYEQYF

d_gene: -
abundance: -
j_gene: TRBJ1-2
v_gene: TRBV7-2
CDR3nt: TGTGCCAGCAGCCAAAGCCCGGGGAGAGGGAGAAGCTACACCTTC
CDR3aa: CASSQSPGRGRSYTF

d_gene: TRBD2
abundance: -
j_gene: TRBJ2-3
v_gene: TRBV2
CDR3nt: TGTGCCAGCAGTGTAAGAGCGGGGGGCACAGATACGCAGTATTTT
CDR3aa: CASSVRAGGTDTQYF

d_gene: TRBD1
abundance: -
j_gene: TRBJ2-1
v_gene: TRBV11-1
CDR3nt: TGTGCCAGCAGCTTAGGGGTGACAGGGGGATCCTACAATGAGCAGTTCTTC
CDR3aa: CASSLGVTGGSYNEQFF

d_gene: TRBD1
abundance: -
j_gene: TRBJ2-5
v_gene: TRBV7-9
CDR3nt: TGTGCCAGCAGCCCCCAAGACAGGGGCCTCGGGGAGACCCAGTACTTC
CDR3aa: CASSPQDRGLGETQYF

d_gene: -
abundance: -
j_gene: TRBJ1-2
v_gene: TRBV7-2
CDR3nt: TGTGCCAGCAGCTTAAGCACCAACTATGGCTACACCTTC
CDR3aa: CASSLSTNYGYTF

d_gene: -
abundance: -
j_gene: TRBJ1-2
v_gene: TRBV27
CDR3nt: TGTGCCAGCAGTTTATCGAGGTTGGCAGGGCGGTATGGCTACACCTTC
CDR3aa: CASSLSRLAGRYGYTF

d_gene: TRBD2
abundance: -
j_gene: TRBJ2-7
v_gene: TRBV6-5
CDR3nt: TGTGCCAGCAGCCCCGGCGGGACTAGCCACTACGAGCAGTACTTC
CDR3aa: CASSPGGTSHYEQYF

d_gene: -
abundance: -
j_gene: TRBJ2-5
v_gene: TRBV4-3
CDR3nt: TGCGCCAGCAGCCAAGTTTGGGGAATGGAGGCGCCCCTGGGGACCCAGTACTTC
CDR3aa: CASSQVWGMEAPLGTQYF

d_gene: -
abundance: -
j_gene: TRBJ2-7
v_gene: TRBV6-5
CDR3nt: TGTGCCAGCAGTTACTCACGGGGGGCTCACGAGCAGTACTTC
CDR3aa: CASSYSRGAHEQYF

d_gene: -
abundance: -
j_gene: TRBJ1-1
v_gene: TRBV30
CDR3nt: TGTGCCTGGAATTATGGACAGCAGAACACTGAAGCTTTCTTT
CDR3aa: CAWNYGQQNTEAFF

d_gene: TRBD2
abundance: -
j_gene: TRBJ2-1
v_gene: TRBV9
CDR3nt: TGTGCCAGCAGCCCTCGTGTAGCGGGGGGGAATAATGAGCAGTTCTTC
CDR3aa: CASSPRVAGGNNEQFF

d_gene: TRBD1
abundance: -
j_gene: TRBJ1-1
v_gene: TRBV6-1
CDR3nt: TGTGCCAGCAGTCGACGGGACAGAAACACTGAAGCTTTCTTT
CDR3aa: CASSRRDRNTEAFF

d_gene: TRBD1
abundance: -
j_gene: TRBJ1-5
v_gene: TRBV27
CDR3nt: TGTGCCAGCAGTTTCGGGACAGGGGAGCAGCCCCAGCATTTT
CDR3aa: CASSFGTGEQPQHF

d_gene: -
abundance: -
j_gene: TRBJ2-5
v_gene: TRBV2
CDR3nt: TGTGCCAGCAGTCCAGGGAGGCAAGAGACCCAGTACTTC
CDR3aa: CASSPGRQETQYF

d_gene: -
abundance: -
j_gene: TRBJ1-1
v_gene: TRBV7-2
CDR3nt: TGTGCCAGCAGCTGGCGGGGCGTCGGCACTGAAGCTTTCTTT
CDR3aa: CASSWRGVGTEAFF

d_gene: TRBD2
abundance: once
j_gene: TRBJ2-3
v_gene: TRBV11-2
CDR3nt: TGTGCCAGCAGCGAGGGACTAGCGGGGGTCCCCTCTACGCAGTATTTT
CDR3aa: CASSEGLAGVPSTQYF

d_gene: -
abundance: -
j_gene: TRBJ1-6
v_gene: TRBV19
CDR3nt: TGTGCCAGTAGCAGGATGAGCGCAGGGAACCATAATTCACCCCTCCACTTT
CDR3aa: CASSRMSAGNHNSPLHF

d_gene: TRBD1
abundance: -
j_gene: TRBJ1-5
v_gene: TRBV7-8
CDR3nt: TGTGCCAGCAGCCGTACAGGGGACGGGGATCAGCCCCAGCATTTT
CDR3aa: CASSRTGDGDQPQHF

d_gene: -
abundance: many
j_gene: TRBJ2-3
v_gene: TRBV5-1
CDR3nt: TGCGCCAGCGGGAGAGCGGGCGGTACAGATACGCAGTATTTT
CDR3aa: CASGRAGGTDTQYF

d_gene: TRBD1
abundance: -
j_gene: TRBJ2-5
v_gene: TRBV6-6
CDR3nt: TGTGCCAGCAAGCTCACAGGGGCCCAAGAGACCCAGTACTTC
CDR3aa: CASKLTGAQETQYF

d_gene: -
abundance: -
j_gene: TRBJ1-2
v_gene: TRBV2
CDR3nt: TGTGCCAGCGACGCCATGGGGCAGGGTAGTGGCTATGGCTACACCTTC
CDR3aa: CASDAMGQGSGYGYTF

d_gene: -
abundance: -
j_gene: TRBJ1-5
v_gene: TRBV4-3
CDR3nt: TGCGCCAGCAGCCAAGAAGCAGGGAGCAATCAGCCCCAGCATTTT
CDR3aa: CASSQEAGSNQPQHF

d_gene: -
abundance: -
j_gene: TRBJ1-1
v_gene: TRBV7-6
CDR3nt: TGTGCCAGCTCTGGACAGTTAGGGAACACTGAAGCTTTCTTT
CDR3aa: CASSGQLGNTEAFF

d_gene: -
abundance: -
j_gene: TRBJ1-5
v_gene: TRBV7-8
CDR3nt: TGTGCCAGCAGCTTAAGCGGGCATAGCAATCAGCCCCAGCATTTT
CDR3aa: CASSLSGHSNQPQHF

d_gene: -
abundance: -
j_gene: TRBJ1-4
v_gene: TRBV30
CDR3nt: TGTGCCTGGAGCCGACCCCTACCCGGGTATGCGGAAGAAAAACTGTTTTTT
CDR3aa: CAWSRPLPGYAEEKLFF

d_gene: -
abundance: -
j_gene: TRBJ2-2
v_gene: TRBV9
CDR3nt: TGTGCCAGCAGCGTGGGACTGGCAAACACCGGGGAGCTGTTTTTT
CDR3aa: CASSVGLANTGELFF

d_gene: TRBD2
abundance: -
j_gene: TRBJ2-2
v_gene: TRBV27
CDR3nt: TGTGCCAGCACCCGGACTAGCGGTAACGGGGAGCTGTTTTTT
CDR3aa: CASTRTSGNGELFF

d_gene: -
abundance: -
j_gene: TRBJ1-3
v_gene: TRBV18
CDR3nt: TGTGCCAGCTCAACCGACACAATCCCTGGAAACACCATATATTTT
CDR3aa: CASSTDTIPGNTIYF

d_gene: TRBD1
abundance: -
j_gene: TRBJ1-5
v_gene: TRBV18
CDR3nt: TGTGCCAGCTCCCGACAGGGGGCGAGCAATCAGCCCCAGCATTTT
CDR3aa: CASSRQGASNQPQHF

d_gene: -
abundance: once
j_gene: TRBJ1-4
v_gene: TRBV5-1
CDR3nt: TGCGCCAGCAGCTTGGGCGGGGTGGCTAATGAAAAACTGTTTTTT
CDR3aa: CASSLGGVANEKLFF

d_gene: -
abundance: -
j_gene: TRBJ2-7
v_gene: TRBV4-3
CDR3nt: TGCGCCAGCAGCCAAGATCGGGGGACAGTCTACGAGCAGTACTTC
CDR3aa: CASSQDRGTVYEQYF

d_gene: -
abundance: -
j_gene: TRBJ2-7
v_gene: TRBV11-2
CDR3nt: TGTGCCAGCAGCACTAGACAGGCTCAAATCTTCGAGCAGTACTTC
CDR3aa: CASSTRQAQIFEQYF

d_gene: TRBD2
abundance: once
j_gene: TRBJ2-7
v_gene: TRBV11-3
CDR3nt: TGTGCCAGCAGCCCCAGGGGCGGGGGGTCCTACGAGCAGTACTTC
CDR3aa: CASSPRGGGSYEQYF

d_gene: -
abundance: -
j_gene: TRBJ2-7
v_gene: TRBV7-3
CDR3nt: TGTGCCAGCAGCTTAGAAGGGGCCTATCCTAACGAGCAGTACTTC
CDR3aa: CASSLEGAYPNEQYF

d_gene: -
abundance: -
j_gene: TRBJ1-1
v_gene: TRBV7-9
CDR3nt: TGTGCCAGCAGCCCTCCGGTTATAAGCGGGACTGAAGCTTTCTTT
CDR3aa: CASSPPVISGTEAFF

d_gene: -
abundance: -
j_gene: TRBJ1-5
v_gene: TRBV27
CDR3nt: TGTGCCAGCAGGAACAGGTTCAATGAGCCCCAGCATTTT
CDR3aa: CASRNRFNEPQHF

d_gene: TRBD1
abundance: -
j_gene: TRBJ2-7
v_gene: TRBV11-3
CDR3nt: TGTGCCAGCAGCTCCGGCACAGGGGGTGGTTCGCAGTACTTC
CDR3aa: CASSSGTGGGSQYF

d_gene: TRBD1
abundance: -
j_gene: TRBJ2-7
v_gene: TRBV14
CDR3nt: TGTGCCAGCAGCCAAGACTGGGACAGGGACGAGCAGTACTTC
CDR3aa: CASSQDWDRDEQYF

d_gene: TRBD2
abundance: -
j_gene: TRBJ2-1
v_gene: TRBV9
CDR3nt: TGTGCCAGCAGCGTAGGCCCAGCGGGGGGTAGTGAGCAGTTCTTC
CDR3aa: CASSVGPAGGSEQFF

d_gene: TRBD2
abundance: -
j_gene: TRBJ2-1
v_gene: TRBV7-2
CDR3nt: TGTGCCAGCAGCCTCGAGCGGGGTGCCTACAATGAGCAGTTCTTC
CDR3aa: CASSLERGAYNEQFF

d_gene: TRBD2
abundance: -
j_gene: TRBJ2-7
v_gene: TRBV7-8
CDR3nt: TGTGCCAGCAGCTTAGGCGCGGGGGGCGAGCAGTACTTC
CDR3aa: CASSLGAGGEQYF

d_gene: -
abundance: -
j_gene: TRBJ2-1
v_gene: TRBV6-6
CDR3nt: TGTGCCAGCAGTGAGGACTTGAATGAGCAGTTCTTC
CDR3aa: CASSEDLNEQFF

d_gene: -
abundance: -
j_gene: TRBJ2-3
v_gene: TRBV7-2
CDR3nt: TGTGCCAGCAGCCCAACTAGCAGAAGCACAGATACGCAGTATTTT
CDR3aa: CASSPTSRSTDTQYF

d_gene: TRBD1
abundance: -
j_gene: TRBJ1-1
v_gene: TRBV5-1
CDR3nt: TGCGCCAGCAGCGGGGGGACAGGGTTGAACACTGAAGCTTTCTTT
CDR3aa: CASSGGTGLNTEAFF

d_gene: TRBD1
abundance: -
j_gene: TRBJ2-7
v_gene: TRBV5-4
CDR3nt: TGTGCCAGCAGCCTTTCCGGGACAGGGAGCTACGAGCAGTACTTC
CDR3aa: CASSLSGTGSYEQYF

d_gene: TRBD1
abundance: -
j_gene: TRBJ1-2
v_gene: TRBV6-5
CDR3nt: TGTGCCAGCAGTCATGACAGGGGTGGCTACACCTTC
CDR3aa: CASSHDRGGYTF

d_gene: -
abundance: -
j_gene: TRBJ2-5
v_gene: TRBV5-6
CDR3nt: TGTGCCAGCACCAAGACCTGGCTGGGCAGCTCACAGACCCAGTACTTC
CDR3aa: CASTKTWLGSSQTQYF

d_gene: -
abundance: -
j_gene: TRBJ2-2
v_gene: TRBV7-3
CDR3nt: TGTGCCAGCAGCTTAAAAGCCAGACAGAACACCGGGGAGCTGTTTTTT
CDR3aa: CASSLKARQNTGELFF

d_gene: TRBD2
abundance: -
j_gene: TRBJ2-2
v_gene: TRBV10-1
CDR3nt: TGCGCCAGCAGTGAGACTAGCGGGGGGATCAACACCGGGGAGCTGTTTTTT
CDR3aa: CASSETSGGINTGELFF

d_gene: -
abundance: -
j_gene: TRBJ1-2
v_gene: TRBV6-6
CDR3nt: TGTGCCAGCAGTCTCACGGGGGATGGCTACACCTTC
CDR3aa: CASSLTGDGYTF

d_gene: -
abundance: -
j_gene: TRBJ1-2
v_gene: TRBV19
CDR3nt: TGTGCCAGCTGGGGCGAACAGGTCGGGGGTTGGTATGGCTACACCTTC
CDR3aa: CASWGEQVGGWYGYTF

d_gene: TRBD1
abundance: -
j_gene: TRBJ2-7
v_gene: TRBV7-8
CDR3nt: TGTGCCAGCAGAAGAGACAGGGGGCGCGACGAGCAGTACTTC
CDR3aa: CASRRDRGRDEQYF

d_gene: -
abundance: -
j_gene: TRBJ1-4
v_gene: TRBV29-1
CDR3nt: TGCAGCGTTGGCAGGGGTACGTCTAATGAAAAACTGTTTTTT
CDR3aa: CSVGRGTSNEKLFF